This T cell receptor beta chain was found in a study of identical twins. A word on this clonotype: Its antigen is unknown.

The junction had 19 bases not matched to a gene; V was cut back by 10 bases and J by 0 bases. The CDR3 loop spans 19 amino acids. Template switching added a universal primer binding site, and final cDNA carried unique molecular identifiers. Each CDR3 protein gets one entry after TCRdb re-called the 5' RACE reads with MiXCR. Found here are approximately 500,000 distinct CDR3 sequences, roughly 15% of them singletons; the top ten hold about 0.47%. Broader study findings: Cord blood's abundant beta clonotypes had fewer insertions, unlike memory repertoires.

The data were also submitted as part of a second study, on yellow fever vaccine responses in identical twins.

The receptor was isolated from a woman between 18 and 29 years old in good health. The source material was CD4+ T cells sorted from blood. This rearrangement joins TRBV12-3 or TRBV12-4 to TRBJ2-3; TRBD2 agrees at 10 bases. Written as DNA, the CDR3 is TGTGCCATCTGTCGAGGGAGCGGGGGGGCTATAGTGAGCACAGATACGCAGTATTTT. Amino acids: CAICRGSGGAIVSTDTQYF.